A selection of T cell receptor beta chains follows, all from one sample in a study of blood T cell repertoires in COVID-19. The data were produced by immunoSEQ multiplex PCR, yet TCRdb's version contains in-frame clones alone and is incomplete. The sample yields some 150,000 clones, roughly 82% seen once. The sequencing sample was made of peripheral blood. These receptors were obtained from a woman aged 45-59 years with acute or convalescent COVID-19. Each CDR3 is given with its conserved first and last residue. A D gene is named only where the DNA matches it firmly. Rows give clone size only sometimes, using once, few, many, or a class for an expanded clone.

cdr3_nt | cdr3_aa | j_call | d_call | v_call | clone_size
TGTGCCAGCAGCGCTCTGGGACTAGCGGGAGAAGATACGCAGTATTTT | CASSALGLAGEDTQYF | TRBJ2-3 | TRBD2 | TRBV7-3 | .
TGTGCCAGCAGCCTCTTTGGCGAAAAACTGTTTTTT | CASSLFGEKLFF | TRBJ1-4 | . | TRBV28 | .
TGTGCCAGTAGTATAGATGGGACACCCTACGAGCAGTACTTC | CASSIDGTPYEQYF | TRBJ2-7 | . | TRBV19 | .
TGTGCCAGCAGTTTAACTGCGATGCTTGGCTACACCTTC | CASSLTAMLGYTF | TRBJ1-2 | . | TRBV12-3/TRBV12-4 | once
TGTGCCAGCAGTGGGTCTAGCACAAACATTCAGTACTTC | CASSGSSTNIQYF | TRBJ2-4 | . | TRBV2 | .
TGTGCCAGCAGCTTAGTATTCCTGGTATCCGGCACCGGGGAGCTGTTTTTT | CASSLVFLVSGTGELFF | TRBJ2-2 | . | TRBV7-2 | .
TGCGCCAGCAGCCAAGATGGGGCGCCGGGCACCGGGGAGCTGTTTTTT | CASSQDGAPGTGELFF | TRBJ2-2 | . | TRBV4-3 | .
TGTGCCAGCAGCACGACAGGGGCGGGGAACACTGAAGCTTTCTTT | CASSTTGAGNTEAFF | TRBJ1-1 | TRBD1 | TRBV9 | many
TGTGCCACCAGACTAGCGGATTACGAGCAGTACTTC | CATRLADYEQYF | TRBJ2-7 | TRBD2 | TRBV6-5 | .
TGTGCCAGTAGTATCTCTAGCGGGAGGCCTCACTACGAGCAGTACTTC | CASSISSGRPHYEQYF | TRBJ2-7 | TRBD2 | TRBV19 | .
TGCGCCAGCAGCTTGTTGGGCAGGGGGGACACTGAAGCTTTCTTT | CASSLLGRGDTEAFF | TRBJ1-1 | TRBD1 | TRBV5-1 | .
TGTGCCACCAGCGACAGGGGCAGTTACAATGAGCAGTTCTTC | CATSDRGSYNEQFF | TRBJ2-1 | TRBD1 | TRBV24-1 | .
TGTGCCAGCAGGAAAGGGACTACCTCTACGGAGACCCAGTACTTC | CASRKGTTSTETQYF | TRBJ2-5 | TRBD2 | TRBV7-3 | .
TGTGCCAGCAGTAACAGGGTTGGCGAAAAACTGTTTTTT | CASSNRVGEKLFF | TRBJ1-4 | . | TRBV11-2 | .